Listed below are T cell receptor beta chains from one sample, sequenced in a study of T cell changes during pregnancy in multiple sclerosis. Repertoires were generated with immunoSEQ multiplex PCR, while TCRdb's copy carries only in-frame clones and drops some. The sample comprises about 100,000 clones, about 92% of which are singletons, and under 1.5% rests with the top ten. Sequencing was performed on peripheral blood, taken in the second trimester of pregnancy. All receptors derive from a female donor with multiple sclerosis, enrolled in a pregnancy study. Both conserved end residues are part of each CDR3. The order of the fields is J gene, clone size, V gene, D gene, CDR3 DNA, CDR3 protein. A D gene is named only where the DNA matches it firmly. Some rows have no size entry. The others give once, few or many, or a class for an expanded clone.

J: TRBJ1-1; size: -; V: TRBV11-1; D: -; DNA: TGTGCCAGCAGCTTGCGACAACTGAACACTGAAGCTTTCTTT; CDR3: CASSLRQLNTEAFF
J: TRBJ2-7; size: -; V: TRBV19; D: TRBD1; DNA: TGTGCCAGTAGCCCCGGGGCAGGGGGAGACTACGAGCAGTACTTC; CDR3: CASSPGAGGDYEQYF
J: TRBJ1-2; size: once; V: TRBV18; D: TRBD1; DNA: TGTGCCAGCTCAATCGACAGGGGAAAGGACTATGGCTACACCTTC; CDR3: CASSIDRGKDYGYTF
J: TRBJ1-5; size: -; V: TRBV19; D: -; DNA: TGTGCCAGTACAGATAGCAAGTATCCCCAGCATTTT; CDR3: CASTDSKYPQHF
J: TRBJ1-2; size: -; V: TRBV7-9; D: TRBD1; DNA: TGTGCCAGCAGCCCCCACCTACAGGGGGCGTATGGTGGCTACACCTTC; CDR3: CASSPHLQGAYGGYTF
J: TRBJ2-6; size: -; V: TRBV30; D: -; DNA: TGTGCCTGGAGCGGTAGCGCGCACTCTGGGGCCAACGTCCTGACTTTC; CDR3: CAWSGSAHSGANVLTF
J: TRBJ1-1; size: -; V: TRBV19; D: TRBD1; DNA: TGTGCCAGTACTAACAGGGGCCCTGAAGCTTTCTTT; CDR3: CASTNRGPEAFF
J: TRBJ1-2; size: -; V: TRBV4-1; D: TRBD1; DNA: TGCGCCAGCAGCCAAGGACAGGGGGATGGCTACACCTTC; CDR3: CASSQGQGDGYTF
J: TRBJ1-1; size: -; V: TRBV5-1; D: -; DNA: TGCGCCAGCAGCGGGGGAGGGGGTTGGAACACTGAAGCTTTCTTT; CDR3: CASSGGGGWNTEAFF
J: TRBJ2-7; size: -; V: TRBV7-9; D: TRBD1; DNA: TGTGCCAGCAGCTTAGGGTCGGCAGGGGGCTATGAGCAGTACTTC; CDR3: CASSLGSAGGYEQYF
J: TRBJ1-5; size: -; V: TRBV28; D: -; DNA: TGTGCCAGCAGAGGGAGGGGGGCTCCTAGCAATCAGCCCCAGCATTTT; CDR3: CASRGRGAPSNQPQHF
J: TRBJ2-7; size: -; V: TRBV7-9; D: -; DNA: TGTGCCAGCAGCTTAGCGGGGGGACAGCCGTACTTC; CDR3: CASSLAGGQPYF
J: TRBJ1-4; size: -; V: TRBV7-3; D: TRBD1; DNA: TGTGCCAGCAGCCCCGGGACAGGGGGGAATGAAAAACTGTTTTTT; CDR3: CASSPGTGGNEKLFF
J: TRBJ1-2; size: -; V: TRBV6-5; D: TRBD1; DNA: TGTGCCAGCAGCAGACAGGGATCCTATGGCTACACCTTC; CDR3: CASSRQGSYGYTF
J: TRBJ1-5; size: -; V: TRBV5-8; D: TRBD1; DNA: TGTGCCAGCAGCCCAGGACAGGGATGGAATCAGCCCCAGCATTTT; CDR3: CASSPGQGWNQPQHF
J: TRBJ1-1; size: -; V: TRBV19; D: TRBD1; DNA: TGTGCCAGTAGTCTCGGGACAGGGGGCGCGGGCACTGAAGCTTTCTTT; CDR3: CASSLGTGGAGTEAFF
J: TRBJ1-4; size: -; V: TRBV5-1; D: -; DNA: TGCGCCAGCAGCTCGGGTACCCCGGGTGAAAAACTGTTTTTT; CDR3: CASSSGTPGEKLFF
J: TRBJ2-5; size: -; V: TRBV10-2; D: TRBD1; DNA: TGCGCCAGCAGGCCTCCCCGACAGGGTAGACCCTCGGAGACCCAGTACTTC; CDR3: CASRPPRQGRPSETQYF
J: TRBJ1-5; size: -; V: TRBV6-1; D: TRBD1; DNA: TGTGCCACCTCGACAGGGGAGGGCAATCAGCCCCAGCATTTT; CDR3: CATSTGEGNQPQHF
J: TRBJ2-2; size: -; V: TRBV10-2; D: -; DNA: TGCGCCAGCAATACACAGGGACCGGGGGAGCTGTTTTTT; CDR3: CASNTQGPGELFF
J: TRBJ2-7; size: -; V: TRBV9; D: TRBD2; DNA: TGTGCCAGCAGCGCTGGACTAGCGGAGAACTACGAGCAGTACTTC; CDR3: CASSAGLAENYEQYF
J: TRBJ1-1; size: -; V: TRBV18; D: TRBD1; DNA: TGTGCCAGCTCATCGGGACAGGTCAACACTGAAGCTTTCTTT; CDR3: CASSSGQVNTEAFF
J: TRBJ2-2; size: -; V: TRBV11-3; D: -; DNA: TGTGCCAGCAGCTTAGCGGCAGGGCTGGGGGAGCTGTTTTTT; CDR3: CASSLAAGLGELFF
J: TRBJ2-7; size: -; V: TRBV5-5; D: -; DNA: TGTGCCAGCAGCTTGGTGGCTGGCTCGTACGAGCAGTACTTC; CDR3: CASSLVAGSYEQYF
J: TRBJ1-4; size: once; V: TRBV19; D: -; DNA: TGTGCCAGTAGTGGTTTCCAGGGCCTGGATGAAAAACTGTTTTTT; CDR3: CASSGFQGLDEKLFF
J: TRBJ1-2; size: -; V: TRBV6-5; D: -; DNA: TGTGCCAGCAGTCAGGGGTTTGGCTACACCTTC; CDR3: CASSQGFGYTF
J: TRBJ2-1; size: -; V: TRBV5-6; D: -; DNA: TGTGCCAGCAGCTTAAGGACACTTTTATACAATGAGCAGTTCTTC; CDR3: CASSLRTLLYNEQFF
J: TRBJ2-2; size: -; V: TRBV5-1; D: TRBD1; DNA: TGCGCCAGCTCCGGGACAGCGAACACCGGGGAGCTGTTTTTT; CDR3: CASSGTANTGELFF
J: TRBJ2-3; size: -; V: TRBV7-9; D: TRBD2; DNA: TGTGCCAGCAGCTTAGACGGGGCGGGAGAGGTAGATACGCAGTATTTT; CDR3: CASSLDGAGEVDTQYF
J: TRBJ2-7; size: once; V: TRBV14; D: -; DNA: TGTGCCAGCAGCCAAGTACAGGCCTGGGACGAGCAGTACTTC; CDR3: CASSQVQAWDEQYF
J: TRBJ2-3; size: -; V: TRBV7-8; D: -; DNA: TGTGCCAGCAGCTTAGTTAGGCTAGCTACAGATACGCAGTATTTT; CDR3: CASSLVRLATDTQYF
J: TRBJ2-5; size: -; V: TRBV5-1; D: TRBD2; DNA: TGCGCCAGCAGCCTAGGCGGGGGGTACCAAGAGACCCAGTACTTC; CDR3: CASSLGGGYQETQYF
J: TRBJ2-1; size: -; V: TRBV11-3; D: TRBD1; DNA: TGTGCCAGCAGCCTGTCGACAGGGGGCGGTTTTGGGCAGTTCTTC; CDR3: CASSLSTGGGFGQFF
J: TRBJ2-1; size: -; V: TRBV6-1; D: TRBD2; DNA: TGTGCCAGCAAAACTAGCGGAAGGAACAATGAGCAGTTCTTC; CDR3: CASKTSGRNNEQFF
J: TRBJ2-7; size: once; V: TRBV28; D: -; DNA: TGTGCCAGCAGCCCCGGGAGAGGAAACGAGCAGTACTTC; CDR3: CASSPGRGNEQYF
J: TRBJ1-3; size: -; V: TRBV19; D: -; DNA: TGTGCCAGTAGTTCCAGCGGACCGCTCTCTGGAAACACCATATATTTT; CDR3: CASSSSGPLSGNTIYF
J: TRBJ1-1; size: once; V: TRBV11-3; D: -; DNA: TGTGCCAGCAGCTTAGACCTCAACACTGAAGCTTTCTTT; CDR3: CASSLDLNTEAFF
J: TRBJ2-7; size: -; V: TRBV28; D: TRBD1; DNA: TGTGCCAGCAGCCCAACAGGGGCCTACGAGCAGTACTTC; CDR3: CASSPTGAYEQYF
J: TRBJ2-3; size: -; V: TRBV7-2; D: TRBD2; DNA: TGTGCCAGCAGAGGGGGCGGGAGGGCCTGGGATACGCAGTATTTT; CDR3: CASRGGGRAWDTQYF
J: TRBJ2-7; size: few; V: TRBV5-1; D: -; DNA: TGCGCCAGCAGCTTGGGACAGGCCAGCTCCTACGAGCAGTACTTC; CDR3: CASSLGQASSYEQYF
J: TRBJ1-1; size: -; V: TRBV5-6; D: TRBD1; DNA: TGTGCCAGCAGCACACCAGGGGGCCCGAACACTGAAGCTTTCTTT; CDR3: CASSTPGGPNTEAFF
J: TRBJ2-7; size: -; V: TRBV6-1; D: -; DNA: TGTGCCAGCAGTGAAGCCAGGAGGGACCTAACCTACGAGCAGTACTTC; CDR3: CASSEARRDLTYEQYF
J: TRBJ2-2; size: -; V: TRBV10-3; D: -; DNA: TGTGCCATCAGTGAGCCCTCGACAGGGAACACCGGGGAGCTGTTTTTT; CDR3: CAISEPSTGNTGELFF
J: TRBJ1-4; size: -; V: TRBV6-6; D: TRBD1; DNA: TGTGCCAGCAGTTCTTACAGGGGGCTGGCTAATGAAAAACTGTTTTTT; CDR3: CASSSYRGLANEKLFF
J: TRBJ1-1; size: few; V: TRBV11-3; D: TRBD1; DNA: TGTGCCAGCAGCAGATCAGGGGGCGAGGGAGCTGAAGCTTTCTTT; CDR3: CASSRSGGEGAEAFF
J: TRBJ2-7; size: -; V: TRBV5-1; D: TRBD1; DNA: TGCGCCAGCAGCTCGGGACAGACTTACGAGCAGTACTTC; CDR3: CASSSGQTYEQYF
J: TRBJ1-1; size: -; V: TRBV29-1; D: -; DNA: TGCAGCGTTACAGGACGGTTGAACACTGAAGCTTTCTTT; CDR3: CSVTGRLNTEAFF
J: TRBJ2-1; size: -; V: TRBV7-3; D: -; DNA: TGTGCCAGCAGCTATAAAGGCGGGTACAATGAGCAGTTCTTC; CDR3: CASSYKGGYNEQFF
J: TRBJ2-1; size: once; V: TRBV27; D: -; DNA: TGTGCCAGCAGTTTACGACTAGAGGGCGATGAGCAGTTCTTC; CDR3: CASSLRLEGDEQFF
J: TRBJ2-3; size: -; V: TRBV7-8; D: -; DNA: TGTGCCAGCAGCTTAGGGTTGGCGGGACTGAGCACAGATACGCAGTATTTT; CDR3: CASSLGLAGLSTDTQYF